This T cell receptor beta chain was recorded in a study of cytomegalovirus exposure and HLA in healthy donors. Background on the study: An analysis done earlier identified around 100 million unique TCR beta sequences from 200 million or so T cells.

This clone was counted a few times. Its target is not known. Findings of the study overall: Previous analysis showed most TCR beta V segments were productive about 87% or about 30% of the time. The authors enumerated some 160 TCR beta chains as linked to cytomegalovirus. Rates of TCR association differed by HLA locus in a later analysis, with DRB1 highest and HLA-C lowest.

CDR1 is MGHRA, CDR2 YSYEKL, per germline. The CDR3 length is 15 residues. V shed 0 bases and J shed 0 bases, with 8 bases lying between them. A multiplex PCR was run with 60 Vbeta primers and 13 Jbeta primers. The method was immunoSEQ multiplex PCR; TCRdb's version includes in-frame clones alone and lacks a portion of them. The table has 100,000 to 150,000 clones, roughly 74% seen once. The TCR was taken from a man aged 40-50 years in good health and CMV-seropositive. Sequences were obtained from PBMCs. The chain uses TRBV4-1 and TRBJ1-1; no reliable D call. The CDR3 DNA reads TGCGCCAGCAGCCAAGATCAGGTCGTGAACACTGAAGCTTTCTTT. Residues: CASSQDQVVNTEAFF.